Given below is one T cell receptor beta chain in context. The data are from a study of T-cell reconstitution after alpha-beta-depleted transplantation in children. V lost 5 bases and J lost 8, with 27 bases in between. Per the germline V gene, CDR1 is SGHDN and CDR2 is FVKESK. The CDR3 loop spans 17 amino acids. A library of TCRbeta sequences, prepared with unique molecular identifiers, was generated. TCRdb reanalysed the PCR reads using MiXCR and keeps one entry per CDR3 protein. The sample carries some 500,000 distinct CDR3 sequences, roughly 18% recorded once. The TCR sequence derives from a human donor who donated a stem cell graft to a child with acute lymphoblastic leukemia. The starting material was PBMCs from the stem cell graft donor, obtained from the stem cell graft. J is TRBJ1-2 and V is TRBV14, with D possibly being TRBD1 (5 bases). CDR3 region: CASSAYSSPGSFGGYTF. The CDR3 coding sequence is TGTGCCAGCAGCGCCTATTCCTCTCCAGGGTCATTCGGCGGCTACACCTTC.